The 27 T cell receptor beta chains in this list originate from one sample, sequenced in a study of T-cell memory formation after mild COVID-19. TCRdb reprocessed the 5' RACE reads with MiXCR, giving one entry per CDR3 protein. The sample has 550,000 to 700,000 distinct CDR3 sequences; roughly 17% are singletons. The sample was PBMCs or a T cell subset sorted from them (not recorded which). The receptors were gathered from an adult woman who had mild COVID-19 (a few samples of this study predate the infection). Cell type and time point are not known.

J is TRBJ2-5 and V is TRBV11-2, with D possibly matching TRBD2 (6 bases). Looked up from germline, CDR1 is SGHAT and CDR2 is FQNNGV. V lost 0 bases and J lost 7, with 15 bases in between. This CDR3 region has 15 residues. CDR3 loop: CASSLDRGGAATQYF. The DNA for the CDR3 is TGTGCCAGCAGCTTAGATCGAGGCGGGGCGGCGACCCAGTACTTC.

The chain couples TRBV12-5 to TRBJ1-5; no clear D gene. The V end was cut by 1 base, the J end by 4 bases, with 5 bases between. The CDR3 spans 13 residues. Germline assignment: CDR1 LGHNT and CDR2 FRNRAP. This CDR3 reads CASGLGFNQPQHF. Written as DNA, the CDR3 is TGTGCTAGTGGTTTGGGATTTAATCAGCCCCAGCATTTT. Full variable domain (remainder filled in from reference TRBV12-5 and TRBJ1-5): DARVTQTPRHKVTEMGQEVTMRCQPILGHNTVFWYRQTMMQGLELLAYFRNRAPLDDSGMPKDRFSAEMPDATLATLKIQPSEPRDSAVYFCASGLGFNQPQHFGDGTRLSIL.

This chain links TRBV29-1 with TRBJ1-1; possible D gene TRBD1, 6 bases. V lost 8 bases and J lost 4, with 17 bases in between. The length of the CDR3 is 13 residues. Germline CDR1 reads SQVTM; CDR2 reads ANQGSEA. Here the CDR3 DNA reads TGCAGCCTTTCGGACAGTCGGTTCACTGAAGCTTTCTTT. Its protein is CSLSDSRFTEAFF.

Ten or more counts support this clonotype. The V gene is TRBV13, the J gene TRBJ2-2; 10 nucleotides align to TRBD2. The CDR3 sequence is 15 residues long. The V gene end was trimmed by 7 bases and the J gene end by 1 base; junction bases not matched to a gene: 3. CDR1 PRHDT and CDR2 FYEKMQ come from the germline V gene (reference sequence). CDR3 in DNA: TGTGCCAGCATCAGGACTAGCGGGAACACCGGGGAGCTGTTTTTT. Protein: CASIRTSGNTGELFF.

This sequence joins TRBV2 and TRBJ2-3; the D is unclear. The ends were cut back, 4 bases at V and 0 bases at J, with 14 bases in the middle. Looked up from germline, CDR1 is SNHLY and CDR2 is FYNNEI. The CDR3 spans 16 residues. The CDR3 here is CASSVDSSHSTDTQYF. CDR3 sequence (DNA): TGTGCCAGCAGTGTTGACTCCTCCCATAGCACAGATACGCAGTATTTT.

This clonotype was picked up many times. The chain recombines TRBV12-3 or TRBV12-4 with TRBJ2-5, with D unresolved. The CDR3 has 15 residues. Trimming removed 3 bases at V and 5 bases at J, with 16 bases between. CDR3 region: CASSFSAPAMETQYF. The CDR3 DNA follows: TGTGCCAGCAGTTTTTCCGCTCCAGCGATGGAGACCCAGTACTTC.

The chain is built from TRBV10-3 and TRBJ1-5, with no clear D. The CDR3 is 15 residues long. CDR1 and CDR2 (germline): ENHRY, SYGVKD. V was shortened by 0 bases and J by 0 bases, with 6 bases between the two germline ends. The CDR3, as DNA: TGTGCCATCAGTGAGTCGGGGAATAGCAATCAGCCCCAGCATTTT. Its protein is CAISESGNSNQPQHF.

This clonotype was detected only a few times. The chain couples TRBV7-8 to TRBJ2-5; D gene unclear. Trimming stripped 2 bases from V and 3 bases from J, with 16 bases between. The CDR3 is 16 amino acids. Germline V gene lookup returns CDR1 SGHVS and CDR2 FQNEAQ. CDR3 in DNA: TGTGCCAGCAGCTTAAGGGCAGCCTTCTTTAAAGAGACCCAGTACTTC. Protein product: CASSLRAAFFKETQYF.

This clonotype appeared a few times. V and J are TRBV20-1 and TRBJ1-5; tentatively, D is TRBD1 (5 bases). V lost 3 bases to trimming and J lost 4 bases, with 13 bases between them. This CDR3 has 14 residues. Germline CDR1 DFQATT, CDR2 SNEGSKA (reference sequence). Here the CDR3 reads CSASPGTGNQPQHF. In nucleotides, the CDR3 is TGCAGTGCTAGTCCGGGGACCGGTAATCAGCCCCAGCATTTT.

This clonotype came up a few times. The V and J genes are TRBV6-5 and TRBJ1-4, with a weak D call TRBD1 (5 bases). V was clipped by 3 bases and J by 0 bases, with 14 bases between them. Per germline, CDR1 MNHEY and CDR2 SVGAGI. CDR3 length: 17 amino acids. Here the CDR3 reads CASSYLSGGSTNEKLFF. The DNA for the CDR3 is TGTGCCAGCAGTTATCTCTCCGGGGGATCAACTAATGAAAAACTGTTTTTT.

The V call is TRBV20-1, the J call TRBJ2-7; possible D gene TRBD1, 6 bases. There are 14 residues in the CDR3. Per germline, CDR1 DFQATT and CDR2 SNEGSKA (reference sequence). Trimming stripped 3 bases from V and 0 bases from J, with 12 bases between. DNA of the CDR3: TGCAGTGCTAGGGTCAGGGGCTTCTCCTACGAGCAGTACTTC. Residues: CSARVRGFSYEQYF.

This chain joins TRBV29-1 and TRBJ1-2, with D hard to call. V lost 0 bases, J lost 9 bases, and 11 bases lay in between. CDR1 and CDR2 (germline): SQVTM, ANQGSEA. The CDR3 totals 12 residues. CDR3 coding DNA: TGCAGCGTTGAAGAGACAATAGGGAGCTACACCTTC. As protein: CSVEETIGSYTF.

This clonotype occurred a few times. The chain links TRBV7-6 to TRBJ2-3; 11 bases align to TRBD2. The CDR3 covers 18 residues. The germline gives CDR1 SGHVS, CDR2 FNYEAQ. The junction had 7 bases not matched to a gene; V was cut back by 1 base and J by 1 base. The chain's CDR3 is CASSLVPKTSGGTDTQYF. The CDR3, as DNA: TGTGCCAGCAGCTTAGTGCCAAAGACTAGCGGGGGCACAGATACGCAGTATTTT.

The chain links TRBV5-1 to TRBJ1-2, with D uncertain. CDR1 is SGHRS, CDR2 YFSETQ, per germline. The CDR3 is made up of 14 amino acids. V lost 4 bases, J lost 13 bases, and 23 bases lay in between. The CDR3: CASSGAGDAYDGTF. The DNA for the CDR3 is TGCGCCAGCAGCGGCGCCGGAGACGCCTATGATGGCACCTTC.

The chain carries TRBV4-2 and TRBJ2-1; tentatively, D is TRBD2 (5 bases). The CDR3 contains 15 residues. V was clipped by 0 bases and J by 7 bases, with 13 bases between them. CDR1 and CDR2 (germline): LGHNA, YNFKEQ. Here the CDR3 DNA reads TGTGCCAGCAGCCAAGACCCTCGTGGGAGTAATGAGCAGTTCTTC. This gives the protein CASSQDPRGSNEQFF.

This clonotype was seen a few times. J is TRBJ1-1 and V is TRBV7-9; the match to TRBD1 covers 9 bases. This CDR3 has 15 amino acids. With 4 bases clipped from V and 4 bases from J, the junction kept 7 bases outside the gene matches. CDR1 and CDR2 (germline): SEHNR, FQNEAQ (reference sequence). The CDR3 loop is CASSYIQGAGTEAFF. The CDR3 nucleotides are TGTGCCAGCAGCTACATACAGGGGGCAGGCACTGAAGCTTTCTTT.

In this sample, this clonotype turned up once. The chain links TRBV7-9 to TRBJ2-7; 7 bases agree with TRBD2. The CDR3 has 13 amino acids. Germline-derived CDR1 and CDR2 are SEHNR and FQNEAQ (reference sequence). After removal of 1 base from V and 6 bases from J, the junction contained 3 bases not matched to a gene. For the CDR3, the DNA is TGTGCCAGCAGCTTAGGGGGAGGGCCCGAGCAGTACGTC. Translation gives CASSLGGGPEQYV.

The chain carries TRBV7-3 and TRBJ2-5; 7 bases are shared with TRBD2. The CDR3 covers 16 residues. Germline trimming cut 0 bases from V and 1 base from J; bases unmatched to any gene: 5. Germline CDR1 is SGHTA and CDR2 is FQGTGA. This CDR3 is CASSLTGPGGQETQYF. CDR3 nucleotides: TGTGCCAGCAGCTTAACCGGGCCGGGGGGCCAAGAGACCCAGTACTTC.

The DNA of the CDR3 is TGTGCCAGCAGCGTAGCCTCCAGCTACAATGAGCAGTTCTTC. Protein: CASSVASSYNEQFF. The gene calls are TRBV9 and TRBJ2-1; D is ambiguous. The germline V gene has CDR1 SGDLS and CDR2 YYNGEE. The CDR3 sequence is 14 residues long. V lost 0 bases, J lost 3 bases, and 7 bases lay in between.

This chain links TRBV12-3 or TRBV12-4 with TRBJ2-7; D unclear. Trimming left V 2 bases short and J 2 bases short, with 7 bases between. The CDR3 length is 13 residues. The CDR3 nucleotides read TGTGCCAGCAGTTTAAGGCTCACCTACGAGCAGTACTTC. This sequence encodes CASSLRLTYEQYF.

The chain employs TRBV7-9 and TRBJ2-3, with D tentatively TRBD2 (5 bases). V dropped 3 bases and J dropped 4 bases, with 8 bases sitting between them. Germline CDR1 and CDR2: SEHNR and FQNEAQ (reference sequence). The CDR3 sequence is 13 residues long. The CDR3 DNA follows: TGTGCCAGCAGCTTCGGTAGCGCAGATACGCAGTATTTT. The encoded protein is CASSFGSADTQYF.

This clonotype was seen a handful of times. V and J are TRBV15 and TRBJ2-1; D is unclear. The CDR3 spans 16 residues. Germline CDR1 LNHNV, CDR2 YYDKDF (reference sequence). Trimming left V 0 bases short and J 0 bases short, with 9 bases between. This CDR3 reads CATSRDLLSSYNEQFF. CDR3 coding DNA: TGTGCCACCAGCAGAGATCTCCTGAGCTCCTACAATGAGCAGTTCTTC.

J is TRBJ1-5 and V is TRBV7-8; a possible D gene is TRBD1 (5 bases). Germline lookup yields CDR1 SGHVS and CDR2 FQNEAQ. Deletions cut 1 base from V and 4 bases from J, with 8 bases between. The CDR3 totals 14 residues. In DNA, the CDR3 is TGTGCCAGCAGCTTAGGGGGGGAAAATCAGCCCCAGCATTTT. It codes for CASSLGGENQPQHF.

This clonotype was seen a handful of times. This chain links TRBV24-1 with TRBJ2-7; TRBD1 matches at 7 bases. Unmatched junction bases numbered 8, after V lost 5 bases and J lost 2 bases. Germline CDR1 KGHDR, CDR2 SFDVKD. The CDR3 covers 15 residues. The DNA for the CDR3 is TGTGCCACCAGTGCCCGGGACAGCCAGGCCTACGAGCAGTACTTC. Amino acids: CATSARDSQAYEQYF.

CDR3 in amino acids: CASSWAGNTGELFF. The CDR3 DNA is TGTGCCAGCAGCTGGGCAGGGAACACCGGGGAGCTGTTTTTT. This chain uses TRBV11-1 with TRBJ2-2; no clear D gene. The CDR3 loop spans 14 amino acids. Germline V CDR1 and CDR2: SGHAT, FQDESV (reference sequence). Deletions cut 4 bases from V and 1 base from J, with 7 bases between.

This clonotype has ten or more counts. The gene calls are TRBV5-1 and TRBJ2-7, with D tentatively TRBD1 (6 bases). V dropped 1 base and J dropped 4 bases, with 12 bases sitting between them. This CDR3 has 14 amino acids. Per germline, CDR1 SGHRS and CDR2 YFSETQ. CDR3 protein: CASSLLTGQYEQYF. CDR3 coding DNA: TGCGCCAGCAGCTTGCTGACAGGCCAGTACGAGCAGTACTTC.

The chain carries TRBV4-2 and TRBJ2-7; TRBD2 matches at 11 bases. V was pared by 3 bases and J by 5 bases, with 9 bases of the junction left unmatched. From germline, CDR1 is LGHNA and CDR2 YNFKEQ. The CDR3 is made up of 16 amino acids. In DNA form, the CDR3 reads TGTGCCAGCAGCCAGGCCATAGCGGGAGGGGCCCACGAGCAGTACTTC. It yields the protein CASSQAIAGGAHEQYF.